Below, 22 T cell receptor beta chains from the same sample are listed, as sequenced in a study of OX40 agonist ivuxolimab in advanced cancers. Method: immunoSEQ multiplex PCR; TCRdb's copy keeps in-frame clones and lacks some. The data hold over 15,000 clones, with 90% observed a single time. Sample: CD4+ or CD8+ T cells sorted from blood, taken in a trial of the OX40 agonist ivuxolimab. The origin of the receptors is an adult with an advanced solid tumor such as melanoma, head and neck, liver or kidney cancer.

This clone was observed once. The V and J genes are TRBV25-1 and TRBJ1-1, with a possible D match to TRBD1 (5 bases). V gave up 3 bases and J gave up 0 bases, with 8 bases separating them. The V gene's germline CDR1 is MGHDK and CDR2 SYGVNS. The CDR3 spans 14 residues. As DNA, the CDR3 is TGTGCCAGCAGTGAGCAGGGTATGAACACTGAAGCTTTCTTT. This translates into CASSEQGMNTEAFF.

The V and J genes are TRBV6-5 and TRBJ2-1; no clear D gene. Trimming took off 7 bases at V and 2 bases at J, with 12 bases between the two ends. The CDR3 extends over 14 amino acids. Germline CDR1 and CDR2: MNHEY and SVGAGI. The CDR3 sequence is CASTRPPPYNEQFF. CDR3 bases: TGTGCCAGCACCCGGCCTCCCCCCTACAATGAGCAGTTCTTC.

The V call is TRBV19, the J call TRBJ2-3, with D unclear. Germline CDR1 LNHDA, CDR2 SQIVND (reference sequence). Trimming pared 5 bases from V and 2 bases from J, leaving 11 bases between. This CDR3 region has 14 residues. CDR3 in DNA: TGTGCCAGTAGTGCCTACGACACCACAGATACGCAGTATTTT. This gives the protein CASSAYDTTDTQYF.

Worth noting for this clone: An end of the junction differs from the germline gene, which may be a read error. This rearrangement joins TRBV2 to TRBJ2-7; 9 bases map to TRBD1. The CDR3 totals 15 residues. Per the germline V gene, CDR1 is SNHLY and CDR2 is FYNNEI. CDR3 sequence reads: CASSPLPTGGASGFF. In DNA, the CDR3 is TGTGCCAGCAGCCCCCTCCCCACAGGGGGCGCTTCTGGTTTTTTC. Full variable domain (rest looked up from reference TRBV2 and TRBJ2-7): EPEVTQTPSHQVTQMGQEVILRCVPISNHLYFYWYRQILGQKVEFLVSFYNNEISEKSEIFDDQFSVERPDGSNFTLKIRSTKLEDSAMYFCASSPLPTGGASGFFGPGTRLTVT.

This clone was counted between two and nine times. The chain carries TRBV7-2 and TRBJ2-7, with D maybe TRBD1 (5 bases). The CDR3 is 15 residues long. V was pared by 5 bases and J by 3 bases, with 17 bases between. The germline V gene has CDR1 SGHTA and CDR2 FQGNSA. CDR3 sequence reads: CASSPRGQQNYEQYF. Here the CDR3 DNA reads TGTGCCAGCAGCCCTAGGGGCCAGCAGAACTACGAGCAGTACTTC.

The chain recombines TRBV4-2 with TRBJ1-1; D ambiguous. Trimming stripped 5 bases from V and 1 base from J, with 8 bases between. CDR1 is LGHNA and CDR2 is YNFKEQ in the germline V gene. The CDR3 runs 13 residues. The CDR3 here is CASSFPQNTEAFF. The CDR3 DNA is TGTGCCAGCAGCTTCCCACAGAACACTGAAGCTTTCTTT.

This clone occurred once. CDR3 bases: TGTGCCAGCGGCTACCCGAGCTCTGGAAACACCATATATTTT. Its protein is CASGYPSSGNTIYF. The V gene is TRBV6-5, the J gene TRBJ1-3, with unresolved D. Trimming took 8 bases from V and 0 from J, leaving 11 bases between them. The CDR3 is 14 amino acids. The germline V gene has CDR1 MNHEY and CDR2 SVGAGI.

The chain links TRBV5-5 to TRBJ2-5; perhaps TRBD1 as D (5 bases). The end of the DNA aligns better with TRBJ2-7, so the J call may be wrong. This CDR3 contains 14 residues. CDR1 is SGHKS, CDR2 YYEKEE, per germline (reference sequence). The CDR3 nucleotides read TGTGCCAGCAGCACGGACATAATGTCCTACGAGCAGTACTTC. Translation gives CASSTDIMSYEQYF.

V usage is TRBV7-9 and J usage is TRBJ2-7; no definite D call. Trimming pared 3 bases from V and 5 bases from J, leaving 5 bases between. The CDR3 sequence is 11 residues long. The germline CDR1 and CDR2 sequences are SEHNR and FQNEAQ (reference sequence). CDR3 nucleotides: TGTGCCAGCAGCTTGGGCAACGAGCAGTACTTC. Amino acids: CASSLGNEQYF. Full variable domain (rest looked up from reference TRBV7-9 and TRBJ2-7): DTGVSQNPRHKITKRGQNVTFRCDPISEHNRLYWYRQTLGQGPEFLTYFQNEAQLEKSRLLSDRFSAERPKGSFSTLEIQRTEQGDSAMYLCASSLGNEQYFGPGTRLTVT.

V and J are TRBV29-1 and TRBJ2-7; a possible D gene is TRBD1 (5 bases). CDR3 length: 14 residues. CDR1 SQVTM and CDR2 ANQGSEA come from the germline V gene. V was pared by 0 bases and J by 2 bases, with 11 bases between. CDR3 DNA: TGCAGCGTTGAAGACAGGGTGTCTCCCTACGAGCAGTACTTC. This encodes CSVEDRVSPYEQYF.

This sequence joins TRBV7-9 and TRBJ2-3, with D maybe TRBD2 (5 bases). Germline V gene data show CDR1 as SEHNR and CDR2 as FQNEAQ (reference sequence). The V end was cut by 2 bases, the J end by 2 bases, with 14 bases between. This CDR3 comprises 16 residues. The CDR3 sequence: CASSLPDFSSTDTQYF. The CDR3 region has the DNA TGTGCCAGCAGCTTACCGGACTTCTCCTCCACAGATACGCAGTATTTT.

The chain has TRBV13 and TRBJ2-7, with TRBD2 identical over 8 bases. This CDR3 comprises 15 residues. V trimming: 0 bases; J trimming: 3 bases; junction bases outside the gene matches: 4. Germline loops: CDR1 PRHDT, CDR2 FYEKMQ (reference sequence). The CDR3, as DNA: TGTGCCAGCAGCTTAGGTGTAGCGGGACTCTACGAGCAGTACTTC. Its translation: CASSLGVAGLYEQYF.

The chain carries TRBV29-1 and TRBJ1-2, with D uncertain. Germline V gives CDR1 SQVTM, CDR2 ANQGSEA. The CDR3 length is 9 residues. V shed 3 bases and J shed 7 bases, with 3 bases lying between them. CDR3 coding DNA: TGCAGCGTTGAGGGTGGCTACACCTTC. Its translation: CSVEGGYTF.

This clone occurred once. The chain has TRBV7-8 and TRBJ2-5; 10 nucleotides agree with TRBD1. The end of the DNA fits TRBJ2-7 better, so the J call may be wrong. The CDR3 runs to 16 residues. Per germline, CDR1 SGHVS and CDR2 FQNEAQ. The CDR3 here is CASSQPGQGTSYEQYF. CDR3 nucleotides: TGTGCCAGCAGCCAACCGGGACAGGGGACCTCCTACGAGCAGTACTTC.

CDR3 in amino acids: CATDSGETQYF. The DNA for the CDR3 is TGTGCCACGGACTCAGGTGAGACCCAGTACTTC. The rearrangement joins TRBV27 to TRBJ2-5; D is possibly TRBD2 (5 bases). This CDR3 contains 11 residues. The V end was cut by 10 bases, the J end by 5 bases, with 11 bases between. Germline CDR1 reads MNHEY; CDR2 reads SMNVEV (reference sequence).

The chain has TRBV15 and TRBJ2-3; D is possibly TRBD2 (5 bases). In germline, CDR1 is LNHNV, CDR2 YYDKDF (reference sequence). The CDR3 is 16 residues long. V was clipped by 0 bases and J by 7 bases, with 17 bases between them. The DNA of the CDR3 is TGTGCCACCAGCAGAGATGGTAGCGTTCCACTTCATACGCAGTATTTT. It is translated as CATSRDGSVPLHTQYF.

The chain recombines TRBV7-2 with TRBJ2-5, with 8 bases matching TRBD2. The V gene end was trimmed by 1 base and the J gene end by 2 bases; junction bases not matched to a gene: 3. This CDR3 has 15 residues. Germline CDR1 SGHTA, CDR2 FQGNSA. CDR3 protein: CASSLVVAGQETQYF. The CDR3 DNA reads TGTGCCAGCAGCTTAGTGGTAGCGGGACAAGAGACCCAGTACTTC.

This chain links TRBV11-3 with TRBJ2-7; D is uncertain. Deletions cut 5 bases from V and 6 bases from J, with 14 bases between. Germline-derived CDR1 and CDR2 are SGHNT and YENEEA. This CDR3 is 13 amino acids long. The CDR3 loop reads CASSPPYDPEQYF. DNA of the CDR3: TGTGCCAGCAGCCCCCCCTACGACCCCGAGCAGTACTTC.

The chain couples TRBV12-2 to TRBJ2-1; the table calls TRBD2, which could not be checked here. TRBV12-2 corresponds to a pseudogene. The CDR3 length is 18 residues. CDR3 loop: CASRLARLAGDIYNEQFF. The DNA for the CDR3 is TGTGCAAGTCGCTTAGCGAGACTAGCGGGAGATATTTACAATGAGCAGTTCTTC.

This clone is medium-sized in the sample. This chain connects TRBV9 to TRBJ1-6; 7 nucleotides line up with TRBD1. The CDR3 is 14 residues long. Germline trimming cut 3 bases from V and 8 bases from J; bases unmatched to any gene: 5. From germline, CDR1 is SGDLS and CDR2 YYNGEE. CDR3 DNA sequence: TGTGCCAGCAGCGGTGGACAGGTCTATTCACCCCTCCACTTT. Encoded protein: CASSGGQVYSPLHF.

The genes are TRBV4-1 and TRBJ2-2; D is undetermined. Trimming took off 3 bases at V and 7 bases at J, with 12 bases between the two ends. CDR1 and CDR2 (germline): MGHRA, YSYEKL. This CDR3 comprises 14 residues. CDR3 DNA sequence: TGCGCCAGCAGCCACAGTAGCATCTACGGGGAGCTGTTTTTT. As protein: CASSHSSIYGELFF.

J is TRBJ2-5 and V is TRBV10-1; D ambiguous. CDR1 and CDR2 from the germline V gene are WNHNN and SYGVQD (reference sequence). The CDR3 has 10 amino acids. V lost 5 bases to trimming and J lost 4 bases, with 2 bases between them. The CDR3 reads CASSLETQYF. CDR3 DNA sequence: TGCGCCAGCAGTCTAGAGACCCAGTACTTC.